This TCR beta chain was obtained from a study of T cells expressing NK-cell markers. Germline V gives CDR1 SGHNT, CDR2 YYREEE (reference sequence). CDR3 length: 12 residues. TCRdb reanalyzed the 5' RACE reads and collapses them to one entry per CDR3 protein, without DNA. The table gives about 450,000 distinct CDR3 sequences; the top ten clones make up 7.3% of it. The genes are TRBV5-4 and TRBJ2-1; TCRdb returns TRBD1, unconfirmable since there is no DNA. Material for sequencing was blood T cells: a sorted CD56 or NKG2C T cell subset, CD4+ or CD8+ T cells, or bulk PBMC T cells (not recorded which). This TCR derives from a woman aged 18 to 75 in good health. The CDR3 reads CASSIIGGEQFF.